This T cell receptor beta chain is from a study of blood T cell repertoires in COVID-19. Using immunoSEQ multiplex PCR, the repertoire was profiled, and TCRdb retains in-frame clones only, with some absent. This sample has about 220,000 clones; about 79% occur once, and the top ten carry 3% to 4%. The V and J ends lost 0 bases and 2 bases respectively, with 14 bases between them. Germline CDR1 is LNHDA and CDR2 is SQIVND (reference sequence). The CDR3 is made up of 17 amino acids. This clonotype was sampled from an older woman who had recovered from COVID-19. The chain is built from TRBV19 and TRBJ2-1; the D gene is possibly TRBD2 (6 bases). Specimen: PBMCs or T cells enriched from blood (not recorded which). CDR3 loop: CASSIDLKRATYNEQFF. In nucleotides, the CDR3 is TGTGCCAGTAGTATAGATCTCAAGCGGGCGACCTACAATGAGCAGTTCTTC. Combining the CDR3 with reference TRBV19 and TRBJ2-1 gives the whole variable domain DGGITQSPKYLFRKEGQNVTLSCEQNLNHDAMYWYRQDPGQGLRLIYYSQIVNDFQKGDIAEGYSVSREKKESFPLTVTSAQKNPTAFYLCASSIDLKRATYNEQFFGPGTRLTVL.